This record looks at one T cell receptor beta chain sequence and its context. The antigen remains unidentified. The V end lost 4 bases, the J end lost 6 bases, and 13 bases lay between the germline ends. The CDR3 runs to 14 residues. Germline-derived CDR1 and CDR2 are SGHAT and FQNNGV. The data derive from a study of shared clonotypes between healthy human individuals. Looking at the study overall: Each donor's CD4 naive and CD4 memory cells filled three plates apiece, CD8 naive two, and CD8 memory one.

Naive CD8 cells lacked CD45RO and underwent positive selection for CCR7, leaving out terminally differentiated effector memory CD45RA+ cells. Sorted-subset replicate PCR reactions were performed with approximately 0.2 ug DNA, corresponding to roughly 27,000 T cell genomes. How the authors handled the data: Junction-only immunoSEQ sequences carried no quality scores, so filtering differed. Assay: immunoSEQ multiplex PCR; the TCRdb copy retains only in-frame clones and omits some. Clone size and the V and J calls come from that table; the DNA yielded D and trimming. The table records around 2,000,000 clones, approximately 94% of them present only once. General study results and limits: Generation probabilities of non-shared clonotypes were lower (relative to those shared by all four donors).

The origin of this receptor is a man younger than 35 in good health. Specimen: naive CD8+ T cells sorted from blood. This chain uses TRBV11-2 with TRBJ2-1, with D perhaps TRBD1 or TRBD2 (6 bases each). CDR3 in DNA: TGTGCCAGCAGCTCCGAGGGGGGCTTCAATGAGCAGTTCTTC. Protein sequence: CASSSEGGFNEQFF.